Sequencing of this TCR beta chain was carried out in a study of blood T cells in healthy people across ages. The CDR3 loop spans 16 amino acids. V lost 5 bases and J 2 bases, leaving 19 bases between the germline ends. This clonotype was recorded a few times. Using a J-beta primer mix together with a sample-barcoded 5' primer, a second PCR was run for roughly 6 to 12 cycles. TCRdb re-called the 5' RACE reads through MiXCR, storing one row per CDR3 protein. Of fewer than 1.5 million distinct CDR3 sequences listed, roughly 40% were seen once; the top ten hold roughly 7.7%. The sequenced sample consisted of blood. The source of this sequence is a woman under 30 in good health. J is TRBJ2-7 and V is TRBV12-3 or TRBV12-4, with D uncertain. The chain's CDR3 is CASSLSPILTTYEQYF. CDR3 bases: TGTGCCAGCAGTCTTTCCCCCATTCTGACGACCTACGAGCAGTACTTC.